Shown below are 19 T cell receptor beta chains from a single sample sequenced in a study of T cells in Graves' hyperthyroidism and ophthalmopathy. Amplification of TCR beta CDR3 regions was performed using RNA transcripts as template. HTBI primers were used for first-round RT-PCR of the TCR CDR3. One entry per CDR3 protein, called by TCRdb with MiXCR from the multiplex PCR reads. The sample has 200,000 to 250,000 distinct CDR3 sequences; about 17% are singletons. Sequencing was done on a sample of blood. The receptor source for this set is a woman between 50 and 59 years old with Graves' hyperthyroidism.

Many counts were recorded for this clonotype. The chain employs TRBV20-1 and TRBJ2-7; D not certain. The V end lost 3 bases, the J end lost 3 bases, and 12 bases lay between the germline ends. The CDR3 is 13 residues long. Germline V gene lookup returns CDR1 DFQATT and CDR2 SNEGSKA (reference sequence). CDR3 nucleotide sequence: TGCAGTGCTAGTTGGGATCGGAACTACGAGCAGTACTTC. Encoded protein: CSASWDRNYEQYF.

This clonotype occurred a few times. The V and J genes are TRBV20-1 and TRBJ2-3; no clear D gene. Trimming took off 1 base at V and 1 base at J, with 12 bases between the two ends. This CDR3 spans 15 amino acids. Germline values: CDR1 DFQATT, CDR2 SNEGSKA (reference sequence). In DNA, the CDR3 is TGCAGTGCTAGAGGACGAGGAGTTGGCACAGATACGCAGTATTTT. Encoded protein: CSARGRGVGTDTQYF.

This clonotype was counted between two and nine times. V gene TRBV5-1 combines with J gene TRBJ2-1; maybe TRBD1 (6 bases). The V and J ends lost 5 bases and 0 bases respectively, with 15 bases between them. This CDR3 is 16 amino acids long. The germline V gene has CDR1 SGHRS and CDR2 YFSETQ. The CDR3: CASSPTTGSSYNEQFF. The CDR3 bases are TGCGCCAGCAGTCCTACTACAGGGAGCTCCTACAATGAGCAGTTCTTC. Looking up the rest from reference TRBV5-1 and TRBJ2-1 gives the full variable domain: KAGVTQTPRYLIKTRGQQVTLSCSPISGHRSVSWYQQTPGQGLQFLFEYFSETQRNKGNFPGRFSGRQFSNSRSEMNVSTLELGDSALYLCASSPTTGSSYNEQFFGPGTRLTVL.

This clonotype has only a few counts. This rearrangement joins TRBV12-5 to TRBJ2-3; a weak D match, TRBD2 (6 bases). The CDR3 extends over 16 amino acids. V gave up 0 bases and J gave up 2 bases, with 12 bases separating them. Germline assignment: CDR1 LGHNT and CDR2 FRNRAP. CDR3 DNA: TGTGCTAGTGGTTTGGTACTAGGAGGGGCCACAGATACGCAGTATTTT. Its translation is CASGLVLGGATDTQYF.

This clonotype was observed at least ten times. The V and J genes are TRBV20-1 and TRBJ2-1; unclear D gene. This CDR3 region has 11 residues. With 3 bases removed from V and 3 bases from J, the gap between germline ends came to 3 bases. Looked up from germline, CDR1 is DFQATT and CDR2 is SNEGSKA (reference sequence). The CDR3 sequence is CSARFYNEQFF. The CDR3 DNA is TGCAGTGCTAGGTTCTACAATGAGCAGTTCTTC.

The rearrangement links TRBV15 to TRBJ1-4, with D possibly TRBD1 on 6 matching bases. The CDR3 is 14 amino acids. CDR1 and CDR2 (germline): LNHNV, YYDKDF (reference sequence). Trimming left V 5 bases short and J 3 bases short, with 10 bases between. Here the CDR3 DNA reads TGTGCCACCAGCCCCCCAGGGGCTAATGAAAAACTGTTTTTT. This codes for CATSPPGANEKLFF.

The CDR3 sequence is CASSARGTGVLNQPQHF. The CDR3, as DNA: TGTGCCAGCAGTGCGCGGGGGACAGGCGTACTCAATCAGCCCCAGCATTTT. The chain combines TRBV6-1 with TRBJ1-5, with 8 bases that match TRBD1. V shed 4 bases and J 3 bases; nucleotides not matched to a gene: 11. This CDR3 has 17 amino acids. Germline V gene lookup returns CDR1 MNHNS and CDR2 SASEGT.

This clonotype was observed at least ten times. The V gene is TRBV28, the J gene TRBJ2-3; TRBD2 matches 10 bases. Germline values: CDR1 MDHEN, CDR2 SYDVKM. This CDR3 comprises 14 residues. Trimming at V came to 3 bases and at J to 6 bases, leaving 3 bases not matched to a gene. The CDR3, as DNA: TGTGCCAGCAGTTTGACTAGCGGGTGGGATACGCAGTATTTT. Translated: CASSLTSGWDTQYF.

The gene calls are TRBV20-1 and TRBJ2-7, with 11 bases lining up with TRBD1. This CDR3 has 14 residues. Trimming took 4 bases from V and 7 from J; bases not matched to a gene: 9. Germline V gives CDR1 DFQATT, CDR2 SNEGSKA (reference sequence). CDR3 loop: CSATGQGASREQYF. Written as DNA, the CDR3 is TGCAGTGCTACAGGACAGGGGGCCTCGAGGGAGCAGTACTTC.

This clonotype was recorded many times. The gene calls are TRBV6-1 and TRBJ2-3; possibly TRBD2 for D (5 bases). V lost 5 bases to trimming and J lost 1 base, with 16 bases between them. This CDR3 contains 16 residues. Germline assignment: CDR1 MNHNS and CDR2 SASEGT. The CDR3 sequence: CASSLWPGLGTDTQYF. CDR3 DNA: TGTGCCAGCAGTCTTTGGCCGGGATTGGGCACAGATACGCAGTATTTT.

This clonotype was picked up many times. The gene calls are TRBV10-3 and TRBJ1-5; unclear D gene. CDR1 is ENHRY, CDR2 SYGVKD, per germline. The CDR3 extends over 15 amino acids. Trimming took 2 bases from V and 0 from J, leaving 8 bases between them. CDR3 in amino acids: CAISEREYSNQPQHF. In nucleotides, the CDR3 is TGTGCCATCAGTGAGCGAGAGTATAGCAATCAGCCCCAGCATTTT.

This clonotype was detected ten times or more. The chain combines TRBV12-3 or TRBV12-4 with TRBJ2-1; D gene uncertain. Trimming pared 5 bases from V and 9 bases from J, leaving 14 bases between. The CDR3 length is 13 residues. The CDR3 coding sequence is TGTGCCAGCAGTCCCCTCGATCATATTGAGCAGTTCTTC. As protein: CASSPLDHIEQFF.

The chain joins TRBV30 to TRBJ1-4, with 9 bases lining up with TRBD1. V lost 0 bases and J lost 1; bases outside the gene matches: 9. The germline V gene has CDR1 GTSNPN and CDR2 SVGIG (reference sequence). The CDR3 sequence is 18 residues long. DNA of the CDR3: TGTGCCTGGAGTGTACAAAGGGGACAGGGTGGAACTAATGAAAAACTGTTTTTT. It specifies CAWSVQRGQGGTNEKLFF.

This clonotype showed up just a few times. The CDR3 nucleotides read TGTGCCAGCAGTGGCCCGGCGGGACAGACAAATCAGCCCCAGCATTTT. This translates into CASSGPAGQTNQPQHF. The chain couples TRBV6-1 to TRBJ1-5; 7 nucleotides align to TRBD1. V lost 4 bases to trimming and J lost 4 bases; unmatched junction nucleotides: 10. This CDR3 spans 16 amino acids. Germline V gives CDR1 MNHNS, CDR2 SASEGT.

There are a few counts of this clonotype. DNA of the CDR3: TGTGCCAGCTCCCCTAGCGGGAGTTCTGTGGATACGCAGTATTTT. Translation: CASSPSGSSVDTQYF. V gene TRBV13 combines with J gene TRBJ2-3; TRBD2 agrees at 10 bases. Germline V gene lookup returns CDR1 PRHDT and CDR2 FYEKMQ (reference sequence). The CDR3 has 15 amino acids. With 8 bases clipped from V and 6 bases from J, the junction kept 11 bases outside the gene matches.

This clonotype was detected ten times or more. The chain is built from TRBV6-5 and TRBJ2-1; D might be TRBD1 (5 bases). Trimming cost V 0 bases and J 6 bases, with 12 bases left between them. CDR3 length equals 15 residues. Germline loops: CDR1 MNHEY, CDR2 SVGAGI. CDR3 sequence reads: CASSYSKGFSNEQFF. As DNA, the CDR3 is TGTGCCAGCAGTTACTCGAAGGGGTTTTCCAATGAGCAGTTCTTC.

This clonotype was recorded many times. The J gene is TRBJ2-2, the V gene TRBV7-9, with D perhaps matching TRBD2 (6 bases). The CDR3 has 15 amino acids. CDR1 is SEHNR and CDR2 is FQNEAQ in the germline V gene (reference sequence). The ends were cut back, 5 bases at V and 6 bases at J, with 16 bases in the middle. For the CDR3, the DNA is TGTGCCAGCAGCCATAAGGTCCCGGGGGCCGGGGAGCTGTTTTTT. Translation gives CASSHKVPGAGELFF.

The CDR3 is CASSYSGGGQPQHF. Here the CDR3 DNA reads TGTGCCAGCAGTTATTCGGGGGGCGGCCAGCCCCAGCATTTT. The chain employs TRBV2 and TRBJ1-5; maybe TRBD1 (6 bases). The ends were cut back, 5 bases at V and 7 bases at J, with 15 bases in the middle. The CDR3 length is 14 residues. CDR1 SNHLY and CDR2 FYNNEI come from the germline V gene.

For this clonotype: This may be a read error: a much more frequent sequence differs by one nucleotide. The genes are TRBV30 and TRBJ1-5; a weak D match, TRBD1 (5 bases). Germline CDR1 and CDR2: GTSNPN and SVGIG (reference sequence). This CDR3 region has 14 residues. The CDR3 spells CAWSVGGSIQPQHF. As DNA, the CDR3 is TGTGCCTGGAGTGTCGGGGGAAGCATTCAGCCCCAGCATTTT.